Shown below are 14 T cell receptor beta chains from a single sample sequenced in a study of neurological immune-mediated disorders. Via MiXCR, TCRdb re-called the 5' RACE reads, giving one row per CDR3 protein. In the table there are approximately 38,000 distinct CDR3 sequences, approximately 7.2% of which are singletons. The sample comprised CD4+ T cells from blood. All receptors come from a man between 45 and 60 years old in good health.

Ten or more counts support this clonotype. CDR3 in DNA: TGCGCCAGCAGTAGGGATCTGGAGACCCAGTACTTC. Its protein is CASSRDLETQYF. The chain employs TRBV4-1 and TRBJ2-5; D is unresolved. The CDR3 loop spans 12 amino acids. V shed 6 bases and J shed 5 bases, with 10 bases lying between them. Looked up from germline, CDR1 is MGHRA and CDR2 is YSYEKL.

This clonotype has at least ten counts. This rearrangement joins TRBV5-1 to TRBJ2-3; D perhaps matches TRBD1 (6 bases). CDR3 length: 15 amino acids. The V end lost 4 bases, the J end lost 6 bases, and 18 bases lay between the germline ends. Germline assignment: CDR1 SGHRS and CDR2 YFSETQ. CDR3 sequence (DNA): TGCGCCAGCAGCCCCCCGGGACATGACTTCGATACGCAGTATTTT. The encoded protein is CASSPPGHDFDTQYF.

This clonotype was counted many times. The chain joins TRBV3-1 to TRBJ2-1; 14 bases are shared with TRBD2. Germline CDR1 is LGHDT and CDR2 is YNNKEL (reference sequence). The CDR3 spans 14 residues. Trimming at V came to 10 bases and at J to 9 bases, leaving 8 bases not matched to a gene. CDR3 DNA: TGTGCCACCGGGACTAGCGGGAGAGGGAGTGAGCAGTTCTTC. Amino acids: CATGTSGRGSEQFF.

This clonotype was seen at least ten times. DNA of the CDR3: TGTGCCAGCAGTTTACCGATCGACAGACCGCATGAATACGAGCAGTACTTC. Translated, it gives CASSLPIDRPHEYEQYF. The V call is TRBV28, the J call TRBJ2-7; the D gene is possibly TRBD1 (5 bases). This CDR3 has 17 amino acids. Germline CDR1 is MDHEN and CDR2 is SYDVKM. Between the trimmed V and J ends, which lost 2 bases and 4 bases, there was a span of 21 bases.

The table lists this clonotype with many counts. The chain is built from TRBV10-2 and TRBJ2-1, with D unclear. Germline lookup yields CDR1 WSHSY and CDR2 SAAADI. The CDR3 is 14 amino acids. The V gene lost 8 bases and the J gene lost 0 bases, with 11 bases spanning the gap. CDR3: CASQHTSSYNEQFF. The CDR3 coding sequence is TGCGCCAGCCAACATACGAGCTCCTACAATGAGCAGTTCTTC.

This clonotype was seen repeatedly, ten times or more. The CDR3 DNA reads TGTGCCAGCAGTTCAACTAGCGGAGCCTACAATGAGCAGTTCTTC. Translating it yields CASSSTSGAYNEQFF. The chain has TRBV6-2 or TRBV6-3 and TRBJ2-1; 8 positions agree with TRBD2. V was clipped by 4 bases and J by 2 bases; unmatched bases: 4. The CDR3 runs to 15 residues. Germline CDR1 MNHEY, CDR2 SVGEGT.

This rearrangement joins TRBV10-1 to TRBJ2-1; 14 nucleotides line up with TRBD2. CDR1 and CDR2 (germline): WNHNN, SYGVQD (reference sequence). V lost 3 bases, J lost 6 bases, and 1 base stayed unmatched. The CDR3 totals 15 residues. The CDR3 sequence is CASSDGTSGSNEQFF. Here the CDR3 DNA reads TGCGCCAGCAGTGATGGGACTAGCGGGAGCAATGAGCAGTTCTTC.

This clonotype was detected ten times or more. V and J are TRBV20-1 and TRBJ2-7, with 8 bases that match TRBD1. The CDR3 is made up of 15 amino acids. CDR1 DFQATT and CDR2 SNEGSKA come from the germline V gene (reference sequence). V lost 0 bases, J lost 1 base, and 5 bases stayed unmatched. The CDR3 DNA reads TGCAGTGCTAGAGACCCAGGGGGCCGATCCTACGAGCAGTACTTC. It is translated as CSARDPGGRSYEQYF.

This chain uses TRBV9 with TRBJ2-4; no clear D gene. Trimming left V 4 bases short and J 2 bases short, with 10 bases between. The CDR3 is made up of 14 amino acids. Germline V gives CDR1 SGDLS, CDR2 YYNGEE. The CDR3: CASSPQWTKNIQYF. The DNA for the CDR3 is TGTGCCAGCAGCCCACAGTGGACCAAAAACATTCAGTACTTC. Full variable domain (missing parts from reference TRBV9 and TRBJ2-4): DSGVTQTPKHLITATGQRVTLRCSPRSGDLSVYWYQQSLDQGLQFLIQYYNGEERAKGNILERFSAQQFPDLHSELNLSSLELGDSALYFCASSPQWTKNIQYFGAGTRLSVL.

This clonotype was seen many times. The chain has TRBV12-3 or TRBV12-4 and TRBJ2-2; 11 nucleotides line up with TRBD2. The CDR3 covers 15 residues. With 5 bases clipped from V and 5 bases from J, the junction kept 4 bases outside the gene matches. Written as DNA, the CDR3 is TGTGCCAGCAGTCCGTGGACTAGCGGGACCGGGGAGCTGTTTTTT. Translating it yields CASSPWTSGTGELFF.

This clonotype has a count of ten or more. V and J are TRBV4-3 and TRBJ2-1; D remains ambiguous. This CDR3 is built from 13 residues. V shed 0 bases and J shed 9 bases, with 9 bases lying between them. Germline lookup yields CDR1 LGHNA and CDR2 YSLEER. For the CDR3, the DNA is TGCGCCAGCAGCCAAGAATCGGATTTTGAGCAGTTCTTC. It codes for CASSQESDFEQFF.

Note on this clonotype: At one of its ends the junction is not consistent with the germline gene, which may arise from a read error. The chain is built from TRBV20-1 and TRBJ2-3; tentatively, D is TRBD2 (6 bases). The CDR3 spans 13 residues. Germline CDR1 reads DFQATT; CDR2 reads SNEGSKA (reference sequence). The CDR3 nucleotides are TGCAGTGCCAGAGAGGGACTCTCTAATACGCAGTATTTT. It encodes CSAREGLSNTQYF.

Ten or more counts support this clonotype. The chain is built from TRBV6-1 and TRBJ2-6, with TRBD1 matching 8 bases. Unmatched junction bases numbered 5, after V lost 6 bases and J lost 4 bases. This CDR3 has 15 amino acids. The germline V gene encodes CDR1 MNHNS and CDR2 SASEGT. Here the CDR3 DNA reads TGTGCCAGCAGGACGACAGGGGCCGGGGCCAACGTCCTGACTTTC. Its protein is CASRTTGAGANVLTF.

By share of the sample, this clonotype is medium-sized. This chain links TRBV5-1 with TRBJ1-1, with D tentatively TRBD1 (5 bases). V was cut by 4 bases and J by 0 bases, with 13 bases left in between. This CDR3 has 15 residues. CDR1 SGHRS and CDR2 YFSETQ come from the germline V gene. The CDR3: CASSTPGLMNTEAFF. The CDR3 DNA sequence: TGCGCCAGCAGCACACCGGGACTAATGAACACTGAAGCTTTCTTT.